The sample holds a few counts of the clone carrying this T cell receptor beta chain. No antigen is known for it. This sample is part of a study of T cell repertoires in cytomegalovirus infection. Study-wide context: Public TCR beta signatures marked donors with CMV infection and the matching HLA. Regarding the study as a whole: Accumulated public TCR beta family frequency recognized individuals carrying CMV together with the relevant HLA. The ex vivo response was dominated by HLA-C-restricted CMV-specific TCR beta clonotypes.

The CDR3 sequence is 14 residues long. J was trimmed by 7 bases and V by 4 bases; bases with no gene match: 5. Germline V gene sequence: CDR1 MNHEY, CDR2 SMNVEV (reference sequence). TCRdb analysed the reads with MiXCR anew, one entry per CDR3 protein. The sample carries about 500,000 distinct CDR3 sequences, around 30% recorded once. The chain recombines TRBV27 with TRBJ2-1; the match to TRBD2 covers 9 bases. This clonotype originated in a human donor in good health (CMV status not recorded). Some clones in this sample may be carry-over from other donors' samples. Sequences were derived from cultured PBMCs, sampled from culture after CMV antigen stimulation. The CDR3 coding sequence is TGTGCCAGCAGTTCGGCGGGAGGGCCGAATGAGCAGTTCTTC. It encodes CASSSAGGPNEQFF.